This T cell receptor beta chain was identified during a study of T cells after yellow fever vaccination. This clonotype showed up many times. The CDR3 is 13 residues long. V was shortened by 2 bases and J by 8 bases, with 15 bases between the two germline ends. Germline V gene data show CDR1 as DFQATT and CDR2 as SNEGSKA (reference sequence). TCRdb used MiXCR to reprocess the 5' RACE reads, holding one entry per CDR3 protein. The top ten clones hold about 25% of a sample with around 110,000 distinct CDR3 sequences, around 8.6% of them seen once. The clonotype originates from a man aged 25-40 years who received the YFV17D yellow fever vaccine. Sequencing used CD8+ T cells sorted from PBMCs, obtained 45 days after the yellow fever booster vaccination. This chain connects TRBV20-1 to TRBJ1-1; the D gene is possibly TRBD1 (5 bases). The CDR3 is CSARPIGGREAFF. DNA of the CDR3: TGCAGTGCTAGACCTATCGGGGGAAGGGAAGCTTTCTTT.